Below, 10 T cell receptor beta chains from the same sample are listed, as sequenced in a study of blood T cells in healthy people across ages. Together with a sample-barcoded 5' primer, a J-beta primer mix was included in a second PCR lasting roughly 6 to 12 cycles. TCRdb ran MiXCR on the 5' RACE reads and lists one entry per CDR3 protein. The sample contains 450,000 to 650,000 distinct CDR3 sequences, more than 20% of which appear only once. The sample also formed part of further work on T cells of mothers and their children.

What was sequenced was blood. These receptor sequences come from a boy younger than 18 in good health.

This clonotype was found many times. V usage is TRBV29-1 and J usage is TRBJ2-5; the match to TRBD1 covers 10 bases. Per the germline V gene, CDR1 is SQVTM and CDR2 is ANQGSEA. The J segment lost 3 bases and the V segment lost 8 bases, leaving 9 bases of the junction unmatched. The CDR3 consists of 14 residues. The CDR3 coding sequence is TGCAGCCAAACCAGGGGGACAGGGGAAGAGACCCAGTACTTC. Amino acid sequence: CSQTRGTGEETQYF.

This sequence joins TRBV7-2 and TRBJ2-2; 7 bases map to TRBD2. Trimming cost V 4 bases and J 6 bases; bases outside gene matches: 8. Germline loops: CDR1 SGHTA, CDR2 FQGNSA. The CDR3 contains 15 residues. For the CDR3, the DNA is TGTGCCAGCAGCTCTCTGACTAGCAGGGCCGGGGAGCTGTTTTTT. Translated, it gives CASSSLTSRAGELFF.

This clonotype was observed a handful of times. The chain uses TRBV20-1 and TRBJ1-1; 7 bases are a match to TRBD1. After removal of 1 base from V and 4 bases from J, the junction contained 9 bases not matched to a gene. Germline V gene sequence: CDR1 DFQATT, CDR2 SNEGSKA (reference sequence). This CDR3 comprises 15 residues. DNA of the CDR3: TGCAGTGCTAGAGTTCTTGGCAGGGGGGTCACTGAAGCTTTCTTT. Amino acid sequence: CSARVLGRGVTEAFF.

The V call is TRBV20-1, the J call TRBJ2-5, with D maybe TRBD1 (5 bases). The J call may be faulty, since TRBJ2-7 better matches the DNA end. Germline V CDR1 and CDR2: DFQATT, SNEGSKA (reference sequence). The CDR3 extends over 14 amino acids. CDR3 bases: TGCAGTGCTAGAGATGTCAGGGCCCCCTACGAGCAGTACTTC. Protein: CSARDVRAPYEQYF.

The CDR3 loop is CASSSSRDTQYF. The CDR3 nucleotides read TGTGCCAGCAGCTCATCTAGGGATACGCAGTATTTT. This chain joins TRBV7-9 and TRBJ2-3; D is unresolved. Trimming shortened V by 4 bases and J by 6 bases, and 8 bases separated the two germline ends. The germline V gene has CDR1 SEHNR and CDR2 FQNEAQ (reference sequence). This CDR3 is 12 amino acids long.

The chain employs TRBV20-1 and TRBJ1-2; D possibly corresponds to TRBD1 (6 bases). The CDR3 consists of 14 residues. Trimming shortened V by 3 bases and J by 8 bases, and 19 bases separated the two germline ends. Germline CDR1 reads DFQATT; CDR2 reads SNEGSKA (reference sequence). The CDR3 sequence is CSASLYRVWGGYTF. CDR3 coding DNA: TGCAGTGCTAGCCTGTACAGGGTCTGGGGAGGCTACACCTTC.

This clonotype came up a few times. The J gene is TRBJ2-3, the V gene TRBV28; 11 nucleotides line up with TRBD1. The CDR3 loop spans 15 amino acids. Germline CDR1 is MDHEN and CDR2 is SYDVKM. Losses at the gene ends were 5 bases for V and 3 bases for J; bases not matched to a gene: 4. CDR3 coding DNA: TGTGCCAGCAGTCCCGGACAGGGGGCGACAGATACGCAGTATTTT. Translation gives CASSPGQGATDTQYF.

In this sample, this clonotype turned up a few times. This chain uses TRBV15 with TRBJ2-1; 14 bases match TRBD2. Germline values: CDR1 LNHNV, CDR2 YYDKDF (reference sequence). The junction had 17 bases not matched to a gene; V was cut back by 2 bases and J by 8 bases. This CDR3 comprises 20 residues. This CDR3 reads CATSRWPGTSGRREMDEQFF. The CDR3 nucleotides are TGTGCCACCAGCAGATGGCCCGGGACTAGCGGGAGAAGGGAGATGGATGAGCAGTTCTTC.

The chain recombines TRBV3-1 with TRBJ2-1; 7 nucleotides match TRBD2. Germline lookup yields CDR1 LGHDT and CDR2 YNNKEL (reference sequence). This CDR3 comprises 13 residues. V dropped 5 bases and J dropped 8; count of bases not matched to a gene: 6. The CDR3 nucleotides read TGTGCCAGCAGCGGACGGACTAGGGATGAGCAGTTCTTC. It yields the protein CASSGRTRDEQFF.

The chain recombines TRBV12-3 or TRBV12-4 with TRBJ2-5; D not resolved. V was pared by 5 bases and J by 5 bases, with 12 bases between. This CDR3 has 13 residues. CDR3 region: CASSPQPRETQYF. The DNA of the CDR3 is TGTGCCAGCAGTCCCCAACCCCGGGAGACCCAGTACTTC.